Here is one T cell receptor (beta chain) with its context. This sample is drawn from a study of blood T cell repertoires in COVID-19. In the study overall: Material from acute and convalescent COVID-19 was sourced from the United States, Italy and Spain. In each case, the material was cDNA or gDNA derived from T cells, B-cell-depleted T cells, or PBMCs.

Original processing methods: Reference gene primers were amplified, and this amplification served to estimate nucleated cell counts. The table came from immunoSEQ multiplex PCR; TCRdb's copy has only in-frame clones and leaves some out. V and J calls plus clone size are reproduced from that table; the DNA served to infer D and trimming. Altogether fewer than 150,000 clones are present, around 76% being singletons, with the ten largest covering 2.3%. The sequence was obtained from a man between 65 and 80 years old with acute or convalescent COVID-19. Sequenced: peripheral blood.

CDR3 sequence reads: CASSGGQGQETQYF. As DNA, the CDR3 is TGTGCCAGCAGCGGCGGACAGGGCCAGGAGACCCAGTACTTC. The chain couples TRBV9 to TRBJ2-5, with TRBD1 matching 8 bases. V shed 3 bases, J shed 5 bases, and the junction held 6 bases outside the gene matches. The CDR3 has 14 residues. The germline gives CDR1 SGDLS, CDR2 YYNGEE.